The 5 T cell receptor beta chains below were found in one sample sequenced in a study of technical replicates of blood from a few donors. Produced via immunoSEQ multiplex PCR; TCRdb's table is partial and in-frame only. The sample has tens of thousands of clones, roughly 98% seen once. The specimen was T cells isolated from PBMCs. These receptors came from a human donor in good health.

This chain links TRBV9 with TRBJ2-6; 9 positions match TRBD1. Germline V gene data show CDR1 as SGDLS and CDR2 as YYNGEE. The V gene end was trimmed by 3 bases and the J gene end by 1 base; junction bases not matched to a gene: 5. The CDR3 loop spans 17 amino acids. The CDR3 DNA sequence: TGTGCCAGCAGCGGCCGGGACAGGGCTTCTGGGGCCAACGTCCTGACTTTC. It codes for CASSGRDRASGANVLTF.

The V and J genes are TRBV5-1 and TRBJ2-2, with TRBD2 as a possible D gene (5 bases). CDR1 and CDR2 (germline): SGHRS, YFSETQ. The V and J ends lost 4 bases and 4 bases respectively, with 14 bases between them. This CDR3 comprises 15 residues. DNA of the CDR3: TGCGCCAGCAGCCTTGGGCTAGCCGGCACCGGGGAGCTGTTTTTT. Translating gives CASSLGLAGTGELFF.

This chain connects TRBV28 to TRBJ2-1, with TRBD2 matching 10 bases. The CDR3 spans 16 residues. Germline V gives CDR1 MDHEN, CDR2 SYDVKM. With 5 bases clipped from V and 9 bases from J, the junction kept 13 bases outside the gene matches. Here the CDR3 DNA reads TGTGCCAGCAGTCTACATAGCGGGAGGACTCGGGGTGAGCAGTTCTTC. Protein sequence: CASSLHSGRTRGEQFF. Based on the CDR3 plus reference TRBV28 and TRBJ2-1, the full variable domain is DVKVTQSSRYLVKRTGEKVFLECVQDMDHENMFWYRQDPGLGLRLIYFSYDVKMKEKGDIPEGYSVSREKKERFSLILESASTNQTSMYLCASSLHSGRTRGEQFFGPGTRLTVL.

The V call is TRBV10-2, the J call TRBJ1-2; D perhaps matches TRBD1 (5 bases). Germline CDR1 reads WSHSY; CDR2 reads SAAADI. CDR3 length: 13 amino acids. The V end lost 3 bases, the J end lost 3 bases, and 8 bases lay between the germline ends. The CDR3 loop reads CASSDGRDYGYTF. CDR3 sequence (DNA): TGCGCCAGCAGTGACGGCAGGGACTATGGCTACACCTTC.

The chain uses TRBV5-6 and TRBJ2-3; D might be TRBD2 (5 bases). This CDR3 has 14 residues. V gave up 4 bases and J gave up 1 base, with 10 bases separating them. Germline CDR1 SGHDT, CDR2 YYEEEE. The CDR3 spells CASSLTRGTDTQYF. DNA for the CDR3: TGTGCCAGCAGCCTCACTAGGGGCACAGATACGCAGTATTTT.